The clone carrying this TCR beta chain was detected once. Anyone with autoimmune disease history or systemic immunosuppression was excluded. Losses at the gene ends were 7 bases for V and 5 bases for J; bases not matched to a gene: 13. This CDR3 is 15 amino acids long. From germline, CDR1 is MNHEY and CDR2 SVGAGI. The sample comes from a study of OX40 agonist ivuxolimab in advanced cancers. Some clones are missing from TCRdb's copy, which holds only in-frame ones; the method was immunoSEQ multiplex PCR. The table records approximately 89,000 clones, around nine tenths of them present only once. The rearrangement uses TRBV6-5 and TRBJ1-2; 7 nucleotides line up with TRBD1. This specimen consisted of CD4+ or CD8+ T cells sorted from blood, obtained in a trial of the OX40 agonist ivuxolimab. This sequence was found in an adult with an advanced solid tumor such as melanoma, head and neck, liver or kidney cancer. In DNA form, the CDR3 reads TGTGCCAGCACCAGAGTGACAGGGAGGGGTTATGGCTACACCTTC. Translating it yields CASTRVTGRGYGYTF.